Listed below are T cell receptor beta chains from one sample, sequenced in a study of T cells after yellow fever vaccination. TCRdb independently ran MiXCR on the 5' RACE reads; one entry per CDR3 protein. This sample carries fewer than 450,000 distinct CDR3 sequences, around 4.1% of them seen once, and the ten largest clones take roughly a quarter. The material was PBMCs, obtained 5 days after the yellow fever booster vaccination. The receptors were gathered from a man aged 18 to 29 who received the YFV17D yellow fever vaccine. Both conserved end residues are part of each CDR3. Fields, in order: CDR3 length, V gene, D gene, J gene, clone size, CDR3 protein, CDR3 DNA. The D gene is left open where the match is weak. Clone sizes are given selectively: once, few, many, or a class where the clone is expanded.

cdr3_length: 15
v_call: TRBV5-1
d_call: TRBD2
j_call: TRBJ2-2
clone_size: NA
cdr3_aa: CASSLELADTGELFF
cdr3_nt: TGCGCCAGCAGCTTGGAACTAGCGGATACCGGGGAGCTGTTTTTT

cdr3_length: 12
v_call: TRBV2
d_call: NA
j_call: TRBJ2-1
clone_size: few
cdr3_aa: CASSEGRNEQFF
cdr3_nt: TGTGCCAGCAGTGAAGGGAGGAATGAGCAGTTCTTC

cdr3_length: 12
v_call: TRBV7-6
d_call: NA
j_call: TRBJ1-3
clone_size: many
cdr3_aa: CASSLVPNTIYF
cdr3_nt: TGTGCCAGCAGCTTAGTCCCAAACACCATATATTTT

cdr3_length: 12
v_call: TRBV20-1
d_call: NA
j_call: TRBJ2-5
clone_size: few
cdr3_aa: CSAAWGEETQYF
cdr3_nt: TGCAGTGCAGCTTGGGGGGAAGAGACCCAGTACTTC

cdr3_length: 15
v_call: TRBV4-2
d_call: NA
j_call: TRBJ1-2
clone_size: few
cdr3_aa: CASSQVKEGGHGYTF
cdr3_nt: TGTGCCAGCAGCCAAGTGAAGGAGGGGGGTCATGGCTACACCTTC

cdr3_length: 14
v_call: TRBV5-1
d_call: NA
j_call: TRBJ1-4
clone_size: NA
cdr3_aa: CASRSGTVNEKLFF
cdr3_nt: TGCGCCAGCAGATCGGGGACGGTGAATGAAAAACTGTTTTTT

cdr3_length: 14
v_call: TRBV12-3/TRBV12-4
d_call: TRBD1
j_call: TRBJ2-7
clone_size: few
cdr3_aa: CASSSTGQGSEQYF
cdr3_nt: TGTGCCAGCAGTTCGACTGGACAGGGGAGCGAGCAGTACTTC

cdr3_length: 14
v_call: TRBV18
d_call: NA
j_call: TRBJ1-6
clone_size: NA
cdr3_aa: CASSGESYNSPLHF
cdr3_nt: TGTGCCAGCTCCGGGGAGTCCTATAATTCACCCCTCCACTTT

cdr3_length: 15
v_call: TRBV7-2
d_call: NA
j_call: TRBJ2-2
clone_size: many
cdr3_aa: CASRVLSGDTGELFF
cdr3_nt: TGTGCCAGCAGAGTACTTAGCGGAGACACCGGGGAGCTGTTTTTT

cdr3_length: 18
v_call: TRBV5-5
d_call: NA
j_call: TRBJ1-5
clone_size: few
cdr3_aa: CASPFPGQLVSGNQPQHF
cdr3_nt: TGTGCCAGCCCCTTCCCCGGACAGTTGGTTTCGGGCAATCAGCCCCAGCATTTT

cdr3_length: 15
v_call: TRBV6-5
d_call: TRBD1
j_call: TRBJ2-1
clone_size: few
cdr3_aa: CASSSDRGPRNEQFF
cdr3_nt: TGTGCCAGCAGTTCCGACAGGGGGCCACGTAATGAGCAGTTCTTC

cdr3_length: 12
v_call: TRBV29-1
d_call: NA
j_call: TRBJ1-1
clone_size: many
cdr3_aa: CSVGTVNTEAFF
cdr3_nt: TGCAGCGTTGGGACAGTGAACACTGAAGCTTTCTTT

cdr3_length: 14
v_call: TRBV6-2/TRBV6-3
d_call: TRBD1
j_call: TRBJ1-5
clone_size: few
cdr3_aa: CASAFGTVNQPQHF
cdr3_nt: TGTGCCAGCGCTTTCGGGACAGTCAATCAGCCCCAGCATTTT

cdr3_length: 15
v_call: TRBV7-9
d_call: TRBD1
j_call: TRBJ1-5
clone_size: few
cdr3_aa: CASSLAGQGNQPQHF
cdr3_nt: TGTGCCAGCAGCTTAGCTGGACAGGGGAATCAGCCCCAGCATTTT

cdr3_length: 12
v_call: TRBV6-6
d_call: NA
j_call: TRBJ2-5
clone_size: NA
cdr3_aa: CATFKYQETQYF
cdr3_nt: TGTGCCACCTTCAAGTACCAAGAGACCCAGTACTTC

cdr3_length: 12
v_call: TRBV5-1
d_call: NA
j_call: TRBJ1-2
clone_size: few
cdr3_aa: CASTLPGDGYTF
cdr3_nt: TGCGCCAGCACCCTACCAGGTGATGGCTACACCTTC

cdr3_length: 15
v_call: TRBV4-1
d_call: TRBD1
j_call: TRBJ2-7
clone_size: NA
cdr3_aa: CASSQVDRGGYEQYF
cdr3_nt: TGCGCCAGCAGCCAAGTCGACAGGGGAGGCTACGAGCAGTACTTC

cdr3_length: 16
v_call: TRBV19
d_call: NA
j_call: TRBJ1-4
clone_size: NA
cdr3_aa: CASSKSWGATNEKLFF
cdr3_nt: TGTGCCAGTAGTAAAAGCTGGGGGGCAACTAATGAAAAACTGTTTTTT

cdr3_length: 16
v_call: TRBV3-1
d_call: NA
j_call: TRBJ2-5
clone_size: NA
cdr3_aa: CASSQGTIAVSETQYF
cdr3_nt: TGTGCCAGCAGCCAAGGAACGATAGCGGTGTCAGAGACCCAGTACTTC

cdr3_length: 18
v_call: TRBV4-1
d_call: TRBD2
j_call: TRBJ2-1
clone_size: NA
cdr3_aa: CASSPLGPAGGPRNEQFF
cdr3_nt: TGCGCCAGCAGCCCCCTCGGCCCTGCGGGGGGGCCGCGTAATGAGCAGTTCTTC

cdr3_length: 15
v_call: TRBV7-2
d_call: NA
j_call: TRBJ2-1
clone_size: many
cdr3_aa: CASSSLGLTYNEQFF
cdr3_nt: TGTGCCAGCAGCTCATTAGGGCTAACCTACAATGAGCAGTTCTTC

cdr3_length: 16
v_call: TRBV4-1
d_call: TRBD1
j_call: TRBJ2-1
clone_size: many
cdr3_aa: CASSHWTGDPYNEQFF
cdr3_nt: TGCGCCAGCAGCCATTGGACAGGGGACCCCTACAATGAGCAGTTCTTC

cdr3_length: 14
v_call: TRBV29-1
d_call: NA
j_call: TRBJ2-7
clone_size: many
cdr3_aa: CSVEIAAISYEQYF
cdr3_nt: TGCAGCGTTGAAATAGCGGCTATCTCCTACGAGCAGTACTTC

cdr3_length: 17
v_call: TRBV7-2
d_call: TRBD2
j_call: TRBJ2-1
clone_size: NA
cdr3_aa: CDSSEGTSGGSYNEQFF
cdr3_nt: TGTGACAGCAGCGAGGGCACTAGCGGGGGGTCCTACAATGAGCAGTTCTTC

cdr3_length: 18
v_call: TRBV4-2
d_call: NA
j_call: TRBJ1-2
clone_size: NA
cdr3_aa: CASSQWVRADSRNYGYTF
cdr3_nt: TGTGCCAGCAGCCAATGGGTTAGGGCTGACAGCAGGAACTATGGCTACACCTTC

cdr3_length: 17
v_call: TRBV12-5
d_call: TRBD2
j_call: TRBJ2-5
clone_size: NA
cdr3_aa: CASGPGTTGPFQETQYF
cdr3_nt: TGTGCTAGTGGCCCCGGGACTACCGGGCCCTTCCAAGAGACCCAGTACTTC

cdr3_length: 11
v_call: TRBV6-6
d_call: NA
j_call: TRBJ2-5
clone_size: many
cdr3_aa: CASSSAGAQYF
cdr3_nt: TGTGCCAGCAGTTCCGCCGGGGCCCAGTACTTC

cdr3_length: 16
v_call: TRBV7-3
d_call: NA
j_call: TRBJ2-1
clone_size: NA
cdr3_aa: CASSQGRWASDNEQFF
cdr3_nt: TGTGCCAGCAGCCAGGGCCGGTGGGCTAGCGACAATGAGCAGTTCTTC

cdr3_length: 12
v_call: TRBV5-6
d_call: TRBD1
j_call: TRBJ2-1
clone_size: few
cdr3_aa: CASSFSGQAAFF
cdr3_nt: TGTGCCAGCAGCTTCTCGGGACAGGCGGCGTTCTTC

cdr3_length: 16
v_call: TRBV20-1
d_call: NA
j_call: TRBJ2-6
clone_size: few
cdr3_aa: CSARTPGGEGANVLTF
cdr3_nt: TGCAGTGCTAGAACCCCCGGGGGAGAAGGGGCCAACGTCCTGACTTTC

cdr3_length: 14
v_call: TRBV5-1
d_call: NA
j_call: TRBJ1-1
clone_size: NA
cdr3_aa: CASSGIQGPTEAFF
cdr3_nt: TGCGCCAGCAGCGGGATACAGGGACCCACTGAAGCTTTCTTT

cdr3_length: 15
v_call: TRBV7-8
d_call: TRBD1
j_call: TRBJ2-1
clone_size: many
cdr3_aa: CASRPARTGYHEQFF
cdr3_nt: TGTGCCAGCAGACCCGCCCGGACAGGGTATCATGAGCAGTTCTTC

cdr3_length: 15
v_call: TRBV14
d_call: NA
j_call: TRBJ2-3
clone_size: few
cdr3_aa: CASSQDRLPTDTQYF
cdr3_nt: TGTGCCAGCAGCCAAGATCGGCTTCCCACAGATACGCAGTATTTT

cdr3_length: 14
v_call: TRBV18
d_call: NA
j_call: TRBJ1-2
clone_size: NA
cdr3_aa: CASSPEEGAQGYTF
cdr3_nt: TGTGCCAGCTCACCTGAGGAAGGGGCGCAAGGCTACACCTTC

cdr3_length: 12
v_call: TRBV29-1
d_call: NA
j_call: TRBJ2-2
clone_size: NA
cdr3_aa: CSAAINTGELFF
cdr3_nt: TGCAGCGCCGCAATTAACACCGGGGAGCTGTTTTTT

cdr3_length: 13
v_call: TRBV28
d_call: NA
j_call: TRBJ1-1
clone_size: NA
cdr3_aa: CASIPSLNTEAFF
cdr3_nt: TGTGCCAGCATCCCCAGCCTGAACACTGAAGCTTTCTTT

cdr3_length: 16
v_call: TRBV4-3
d_call: TRBD1
j_call: TRBJ2-2
clone_size: few
cdr3_aa: CASSQTGTGLSGELFF
cdr3_nt: TGCGCCAGCAGCCAAACCGGGACAGGGCTCTCCGGGGAGCTGTTTTTT

cdr3_length: 14
v_call: TRBV20-1
d_call: NA
j_call: TRBJ1-1
clone_size: NA
cdr3_aa: CSARGTLMNTEAFF
cdr3_nt: TGCAGTGCTAGAGGGACACTTATGAACACTGAAGCTTTCTTT